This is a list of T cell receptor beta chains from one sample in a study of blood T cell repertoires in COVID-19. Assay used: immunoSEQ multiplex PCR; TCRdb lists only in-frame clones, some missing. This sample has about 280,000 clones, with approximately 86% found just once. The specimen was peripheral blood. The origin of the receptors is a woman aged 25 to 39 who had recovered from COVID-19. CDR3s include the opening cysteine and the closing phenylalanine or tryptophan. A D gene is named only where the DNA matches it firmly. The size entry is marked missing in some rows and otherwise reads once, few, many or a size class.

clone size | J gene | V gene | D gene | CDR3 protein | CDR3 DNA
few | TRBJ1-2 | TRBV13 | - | CASSIQGSYGYTF | TGTGCCAGCAGCATACAGGGTTCCTACGGCTACACCTTC
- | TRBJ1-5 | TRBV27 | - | CASSFGGDQPQHF | TGTGCCAGCAGTTTTGGAGGGGATCAGCCCCAGCATTTT
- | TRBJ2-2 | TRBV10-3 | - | CAISENGGATTGELFF | TGTGCCATCAGTGAAAACGGCGGGGCTACCACCGGGGAGCTGTTTTTT
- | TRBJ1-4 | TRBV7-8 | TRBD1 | CASSLIPGQGGEKLFF | TGTGCCAGCAGCTTAATACCGGGACAGGGGGGTGAAAAACTGTTTTTT
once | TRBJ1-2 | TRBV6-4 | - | CASSEIGEDYGYTF | TGTGCCAGCAGTGAAATAGGGGAGGACTATGGCTACACCTTC
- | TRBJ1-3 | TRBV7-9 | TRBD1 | CASSSTGAGNTIYF | TGTGCCAGCAGCTCGACAGGGGCTGGAAACACCATATATTTT
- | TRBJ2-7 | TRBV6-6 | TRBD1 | CASSRSQQGVNEQYF | TGTGCCAGCAGTCGATCCCAGCAGGGGGTCAACGAGCAGTACTTC
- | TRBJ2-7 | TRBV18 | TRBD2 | CASSPPLAGAYEQYF | TGTGCCAGCTCACCTCCACTAGCGGGGGCCTACGAGCAGTACTTC
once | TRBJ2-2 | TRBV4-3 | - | CASSQGGRGIGELFF | TGCGCCAGCAGCCAAGGAGGACGGGGTATCGGGGAGCTGTTTTTT
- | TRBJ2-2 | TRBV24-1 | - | CATGQGNTGELFF | TGTGCCACCGGGCAGGGGAACACCGGGGAGCTGTTTTTT
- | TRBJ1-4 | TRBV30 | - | CAWSEGVTNEKLFF | TGTGCCTGGAGTGAGGGGGTCACTAATGAAAAACTGTTTTTT
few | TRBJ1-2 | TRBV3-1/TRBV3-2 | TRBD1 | CASSHRDRSYGYTF | TGTGCCAGCAGCCACCGGGACAGGAGCTATGGCTACACCTTC
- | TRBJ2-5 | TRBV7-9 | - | CASSLGVETQYF | TGTGCCAGCAGCTTAGGAGTAGAGACCCAGTACTTC
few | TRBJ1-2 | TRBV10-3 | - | CAISEVLSDYGYTF | TGTGCCATCAGTGAGGTACTGTCGGACTATGGCTACACCTTC
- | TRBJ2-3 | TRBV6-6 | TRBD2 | CASTRGSGGIRTDTQYF | TGTGCCAGCACTCGTGGTAGCGGGGGAATTAGGACAGATACGCAGTATTTT